This T cell receptor (beta chain) is drawn from a study of cytomegalovirus exposure and HLA in healthy donors. Findings and caveats of the study: Among TCR sequences, most were rare, though some public TCRs appeared in many donors.

TCRdb keeps only in-frame clones here, not all; method: immunoSEQ multiplex PCR. The table has a few hundred thousand clones, approximately 88% seen once. As for this clone: The antigen is undetermined.

The clonotype comes from a young woman in good health and CMV-seronegative. Sequencing was carried out using PBMCs.

CDR3 in amino acids: CASSLSEGYEQYF. As DNA, the CDR3 is TGTGCCAGCAGTTTATCGGAGGGGTACGAGCAGTACTTC. The chain joins TRBV27 to TRBJ2-7; possible D gene TRBD2, 6 bases. The CDR3 covers 13 residues. V lost 0 bases and J lost 4, with 7 bases in between. Germline lookup yields CDR1 MNHEY and CDR2 SMNVEV (reference sequence).